The 6 T cell receptor beta chains reported below all come from one sample, sequenced in a study of CD8+ T cells in alopecia areata. Extracted from the samples, RNA was reverse transcribed into cDNA to serve as the sequencing template. The data were produced by immunoSEQ multiplex PCR, yet TCRdb's version contains in-frame clones alone and is incomplete. Among hundreds of thousands of clones, over 60% were seen once, and the ten largest hold about 1.2%. Described treatment: oral pan-JAK inhibitor, 5-10 mg twice daily. The sample consisted of CD4+ T cells sorted from blood, taken around week 42, from a patient treated with tofacitinib. The receptors originated from a human donor with alopecia areata.

The chain links TRBV7-9 to TRBJ1-1; no definite D call. V was pared by 3 bases and J by 2 bases, with 10 bases between. Looked up from germline, CDR1 is SEHNR and CDR2 is FQNEAQ (reference sequence). The CDR3 sequence is 14 residues long. The CDR3 spells CASSFDGGNTEAFF. As DNA, the CDR3 is TGTGCCAGCAGCTTCGATGGAGGTAACACTGAAGCTTTCTTT.

The rearrangement links TRBV25-1 to TRBJ2-3; TRBD2 might be the D (6 bases). The CDR3 length is 15 residues. The V end was cut by 6 bases, the J end by 2 bases, with 15 bases between. Germline-derived CDR1 and CDR2 are MGHDK and SYGVNS. The CDR3 region is CASRFTGLITDTQYF. The DNA for the CDR3 is TGTGCCAGCAGGTTTACGGGACTCATCACAGATACGCAGTATTTT.

V gene TRBV7-2 combines with J gene TRBJ1-1, with D uncertain. This CDR3 spans 15 amino acids. Looked up from germline, CDR1 is SGHTA and CDR2 is FQGNSA. Trimming left V 1 base short and J 4 bases short, with 13 bases between. The CDR3 nucleotides read TGTGCCAGCAGCTTAGACTCTGGCGGGGTCACTGAAGCTTTCTTT. It translates to CASSLDSGGVTEAFF.

J is TRBJ2-2 and V is TRBV14; D is perhaps TRBD1 (5 bases). Trimming took off 0 bases at V and 6 bases at J, with 8 bases between the two ends. The CDR3 loop spans 14 amino acids. Germline CDR1 and CDR2: SGHDN and FVKESK. The CDR3 nucleotides read TGTGCCAGCAGCCAAGATCTAGGGGCCGGGGAGCTGTTTTTT. Its protein is CASSQDLGAGELFF.

The chain has TRBV15 and TRBJ2-2; TRBD1 might be the D (6 bases). Germline V gene lookup returns CDR1 LNHNV and CDR2 YYDKDF (reference sequence). Trimming pared 5 bases from V and 6 bases from J, leaving 10 bases between. The CDR3 contains 13 residues. CDR3 region: CATSFSGAGELFF. The DNA of the CDR3 is TGTGCCACCAGCTTTTCAGGGGCCGGGGAGCTGTTTTTT.

The CDR3 sequence is CASSQTGRETQYF. The CDR3 region has the DNA TGTGCCAGCAGCCAGACAGGGAGAGAGACCCAGTACTTC. The rearrangement joins TRBV7-2 to TRBJ2-5, with 7 bases fitting TRBD1. CDR1 is SGHTA and CDR2 is FQGNSA in the germline V gene. The junction had 4 bases not matched to a gene; V was cut back by 5 bases and J by 4 bases. This CDR3 is built from 13 residues.